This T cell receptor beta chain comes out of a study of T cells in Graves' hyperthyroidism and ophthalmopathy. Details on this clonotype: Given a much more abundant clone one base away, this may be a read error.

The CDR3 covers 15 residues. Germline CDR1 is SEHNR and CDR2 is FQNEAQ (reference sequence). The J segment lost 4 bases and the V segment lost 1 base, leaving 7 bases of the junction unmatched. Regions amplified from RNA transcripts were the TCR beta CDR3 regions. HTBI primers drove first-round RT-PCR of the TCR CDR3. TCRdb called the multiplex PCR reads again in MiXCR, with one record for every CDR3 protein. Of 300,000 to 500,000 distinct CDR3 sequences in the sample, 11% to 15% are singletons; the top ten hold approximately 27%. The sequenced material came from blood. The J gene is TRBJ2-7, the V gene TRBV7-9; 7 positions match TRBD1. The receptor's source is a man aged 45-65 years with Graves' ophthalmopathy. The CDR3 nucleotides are TGTGCCAGCAGCTTAGAGACAGGGTTGGGGTACGAGCAGTACTTC. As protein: CASSLETGLGYEQYF.